The next 28 T cell receptor beta chains were all read from a single sample in a study of spatial heterogeneity in lung cancer. One entry per CDR3 protein results from TCRdb running MiXCR on the 5' RACE reads. The sample holds about 12,000 distinct CDR3 sequences; roughly 4.6% are singletons and the top ten take under 30%. Their target antigens are unknown. General study results and limits: The study found that expanded intratumoral alpha and beta TCR counts tracked tumor mutation counts.

The time point denotes: sample taken at primary tumor resection. Material: lung tumor tissue, obtained at surgery. These TCRs come from a male donor with early-stage non-small cell lung cancer.

This clonotype was seen repeatedly, ten times or more. The library was designed around alpha chains, so this beta chain is a stray read whose abundance carries little weight. The chain is built from TRBV4-3 and TRBJ2-2; possibly TRBD1 for D (6 bases). This CDR3 contains 17 residues. The germline V gene encodes CDR1 LGHNA and CDR2 YSLEER. V lost 4 bases, J lost 3 bases, and 18 bases lay in between. The CDR3 DNA reads as TGCGCCAGCAGCCGTTACAGTGGGGGCCGGGACACCGGGGAGCTGTTTTTT. Amino acid sequence: CASSRYSGGRDTGELFF.

Many counts were recorded for this clonotype. Since it is a stray read in a library aimed at alpha chains, this beta chain has a size that is not meaningful. The gene calls are TRBV21-1 and TRBJ2-3; the D call of TRBD1 is as the table states it, not checked on the DNA. TRBV21-1 corresponds to a pseudogene. This CDR3 is 15 amino acids long. The CDR3 is CASILSGTSTDTQYF. CDR3 nucleotide sequence: TGTGCCAGCATCCTGTCGGGTACTAGCACAGATACGCAGTATTTT.

This clonotype came up many times. For a library built for alpha chains, this beta chain is a stray read; little rests on its size. V gene TRBV5-6 combines with J gene TRBJ1-1, with no clear D. In germline, CDR1 is SGHDT, CDR2 YYEEEE. This CDR3 spans 13 amino acids. V gave up 4 bases and J gave up 6 bases, with 13 bases separating them. CDR3 nucleotides: TGTGCCAGCAGCCCCTTCATGGCGGCTGAAGCTTTCTTT. Translating gives CASSPFMAAEAFF.

This clonotype was detected many times. The library was designed around alpha chains, so this beta chain is a stray read whose abundance carries little weight. The chain combines TRBV6-2 or TRBV6-3 with TRBJ2-6, with D perhaps TRBD1 (6 bases). The germline V and J ends were trimmed by 6 bases and 2 bases, with 11 bases remaining between them. Looked up from germline, CDR1 is MNHEY and CDR2 is SVGEGT. CDR3 size: 15 residues. The CDR3 here is CASSNRVAGANVLTF. Here the CDR3 DNA reads TGTGCCAGCAGCAACAGGGTTGCTGGGGCCAACGTCCTGACTTTC.

In this sample, this clonotype turned up many times. As an off-target read in a library built for alpha chains, this beta chain has a frequency of little significance. The chain joins TRBV2 to TRBJ2-7; D possibly corresponds to TRBD1 (6 bases). This CDR3 is built from 16 residues. The V end was cut by 6 bases, the J end by 3 bases, with 21 bases between. Germline lookup yields CDR1 SNHLY and CDR2 FYNNEI. The CDR3 DNA reads TGTGCCAGCAGCCCCCTAGGGGCAGGGGTGGTCTACGAGCAGTACTTC. Translated: CASSPLGAGVVYEQYF. The whole variable domain, remainder taken from reference TRBV2 and TRBJ2-7, is EPEVTQTPSHQVTQMGQEVILRCVPISNHLYFYWYRQILGQKVEFLVSFYNNEISEKSEIFDDQFSVERPDGSNFTLKIRSTKLEDSAMYFCASSPLGAGVVYEQYFGPGTRLTVT.

This clonotype appeared many times. Little can be read into the size of this beta chain, an off-target read in a library designed for alpha chains. V usage is TRBV6-2 or TRBV6-3 and J usage is TRBJ1-2; no reliable D call. Trimming took off 2 bases at V and 0 bases at J, with 4 bases between the two ends. This CDR3 is 13 amino acids long. Germline-derived CDR1 and CDR2 are MNHEY and SVGEGT. The CDR3 coding sequence is TGTGCCAGCAGTTACCGAACTAACTATGGCTACACCTTC. This sequence encodes CASSYRTNYGYTF.

This clonotype was observed many times. This beta chain is a stray sequence in a library constructed for alpha chains; its clone size is not meaningful. This chain uses TRBV5-5 with TRBJ1-1; tentative D call: TRBD1 (6 bases). Trimming removed 1 base at V and 0 bases at J, with 13 bases between. Germline V gives CDR1 SGHKS, CDR2 YYEKEE (reference sequence). The CDR3 runs to 16 residues. CDR3 amino acids: CASSLWGAGLNTEAFF. DNA for the CDR3: TGTGCCAGCAGCTTGTGGGGGGCAGGTTTGAACACTGAAGCTTTCTTT.

This clonotype rates as medium-sized. Within a library made for alpha chains, this beta chain is off target, and its count is uninformative. The chain couples TRBV28 to TRBJ2-1; D is ambiguous. The CDR3 runs 13 residues. The V end lost 6 bases, the J end lost 9 bases, and 15 bases lay between the germline ends. Germline lookup yields CDR1 MDHEN and CDR2 SYDVKM. Here the CDR3 reads CASSPPEWGEQFF. The DNA for the CDR3 is TGTGCCAGCAGCCCCCCCGAGTGGGGTGAGCAGTTCTTC.

In its sample, this clonotype was seen many times. In a library made to pick up alpha chains, this beta chain is a stray read with a size that means little. The rearrangement joins TRBV20-1 to TRBJ1-5, with unresolved D. The germline gives CDR1 DFQATT, CDR2 SNEGSKA (reference sequence). V lost 6 bases and J lost 2, with 8 bases in between. The CDR3 extends over 12 amino acids. This CDR3 reads CSASSGNQPQHF. In DNA, the CDR3 is TGCAGTGCCTCCAGCGGCAATCAGCCCCAGCATTTT.

This clonotype appeared many times. Since the library was made to target alpha chains, this beta chain is a stray read and its abundance is not meaningful. The chain combines TRBV29-1 with TRBJ2-5, with D maybe TRBD1 (6 bases). V was pared by 7 bases and J by 5 bases, with 20 bases between. This CDR3 has 14 amino acids. The V gene's germline CDR1 is SQVTM and CDR2 ANQGSEA. This CDR3 reads CSAEPTGNGETQYF. The CDR3 nucleotides read TGCAGCGCCGAGCCTACAGGGAATGGGGAGACCCAGTACTTC.

This clonotype was counted ten times or more. The library was designed around alpha chains, so this beta chain is a stray read whose abundance carries little weight. The V call is TRBV7-9, the J call TRBJ2-1; TRBD2 is a possible D gene (5 bases). V gave up 3 bases and J gave up 10 bases, with 19 bases separating them. Germline V gene data show CDR1 as SEHNR and CDR2 as FQNEAQ (reference sequence). CDR3 length equals 15 residues. CDR3 sequence (DNA): TGTGCCAGCAGCTTGTTTCTTGGACTCCCGGGGGAGCAGTTCTTC. This sequence encodes CASSLFLGLPGEQFF.

This clonotype occurred a few times. This beta chain is an off-target read within a library intended for alpha chains, so its frequency means little. V is TRBV6-5 and J is TRBJ2-7, with 7 bases lining up with TRBD2. Germline V gene sequence: CDR1 MNHEY, CDR2 SVGAGI. The trim removed 2 bases at V and 7 bases at J, leaving 11 bases unmatched. The CDR3 covers 15 residues. The DNA for the CDR3 is TGTGCCAGCAGTTACGTCACCGCCGCGGGAGAGGAGCAGTACTTC. This encodes CASSYVTAAGEEQYF.

This clonotype has at least ten counts. A library made for alpha chains picked up this beta chain off target, so its size means little. The chain has TRBV28 and TRBJ1-2; D may be TRBD1 (6 bases). Trimming removed 10 bases from V and 5 bases from J, with 14 bases in between. The CDR3 spans 12 residues. The V gene's germline CDR1 is MDHEN and CDR2 SYDVKM. The CDR3 DNA reads TGTGCCACCTCCGGGACAACATATGGCTACACCTTC. Its protein product is CATSGTTYGYTF.

This clonotype was seen ten or more times. Because this beta chain is a stray read in a library intended to capture alpha chains, its abundance should not be given much weight. The chain recombines TRBV24-1 with TRBJ2-2, with TRBD1 matching over 7 bases. The CDR3 totals 13 residues. The junction had 3 bases not matched to a gene; V was cut back by 7 bases and J by 5 bases. The germline CDR1 and CDR2 sequences are KGHDR and SFDVKD. CDR3 bases: TGTGCCACCAGAACAGGGGTGACCGGGGAGCTGTTTTTT. Amino acids: CATRTGVTGELFF.

This clonotype was counted at least ten times. Since it is a stray read in a library aimed at alpha chains, this beta chain has a size that is not meaningful. V usage is TRBV7-2 and J usage is TRBJ1-6; no reliable D call. The CDR3 is 14 residues long. V dropped 0 bases and J dropped 9 bases, with 9 bases sitting between them. Germline assignment: CDR1 SGHTA and CDR2 FQGNSA. This CDR3 reads CASSLAGKFSPLHF. Here the CDR3 DNA reads TGTGCCAGCAGCTTAGCGGGGAAGTTTTCACCCCTCCACTTT. Drawing the rest from reference TRBV7-2 and TRBJ1-6, the complete variable domain is GAGVSQSPSNKVTEKGKDVELRCDPISGHTALYWYRQSLGQGLEFLIYFQGNSAPDKSGLPSDRFSAERTGGSVSTLTIQRTQQEDSAVYLCASSLAGKFSPLHFGNGTRLTVT.

This clonotype was found many times. This beta chain is a stray read from a library made for alpha chains; its abundance is not meaningful. The rearrangement links TRBV5-5 to TRBJ1-5; D ambiguous. The germline V gene has CDR1 SGHKS and CDR2 YYEKEE (reference sequence). This CDR3 has 16 residues. Trimming pared 0 bases from V and 0 bases from J, leaving 10 bases between. As DNA, the CDR3 is TGTGCCAGCAGCTTGGGTTGGGGATCTAGCAATCAGCCCCAGCATTTT. Translation: CASSLGWGSSNQPQHF.

This clonotype appeared many times. As an off-target read in a library built for alpha chains, this beta chain has a frequency of little significance. This rearrangement joins TRBV6-2 or TRBV6-3 to TRBJ1-1; unclear D gene. This CDR3 spans 14 amino acids. Germline V gene sequence: CDR1 MNHEY, CDR2 SVGEGT. Trimming stripped 2 bases from V and 2 bases from J, with 9 bases between. The CDR3 coding sequence is TGTGCCAGCAGTTACGGTGGGCTTAACACTGAAGCTTTCTTT. Amino acids: CASSYGGLNTEAFF.

This clonotype has ten or more counts. The size of this beta chain means little, since it is a stray read in a library made for alpha chains. The chain has TRBV5-1 and TRBJ2-7, with 7 bases matching TRBD2. The germline CDR1 and CDR2 sequences are SGHRS and YFSETQ. J gave up 6 bases and V 4 bases, and 13 bases lay outside the gene matches. CDR3 size: 15 residues. For the CDR3, the DNA is TGCGCCAGCAGCCTCCAAGCGACTAGCCAGGGCGAGCAGTACTTC. This sequence encodes CASSLQATSQGEQYF.

At least ten counts were recorded for this clonotype. For a library built for alpha chains, this beta chain is a stray read; little rests on its size. This chain uses TRBV7-8 with TRBJ2-6, with 8 bases aligning to TRBD1. The CDR3 totals 17 residues. Per the germline V gene, CDR1 is SGHVS and CDR2 is FQNEAQ. V gave up 4 bases and J gave up 0 bases; unmatched junction bases: 5. The CDR3 is CASSSTGARSGANVLTF. The CDR3 region has the DNA TGTGCCAGCAGCTCGACAGGGGCCCGCTCTGGGGCCAACGTCCTGACTTTC.

The table lists this clonotype with many counts. In a library made to pick up alpha chains, this beta chain is a stray read with a size that means little. The V call is TRBV7-8, the J call TRBJ1-2, with D possibly TRBD1 on 5 matching bases. Germline V gives CDR1 SGHVS, CDR2 FQNEAQ. The CDR3 is 13 amino acids. V was cut by 5 bases and J by 8 bases, with 15 bases left in between. CDR3 loop: CASSRDPSRGYTF. The CDR3 bases are TGTGCCAGCAGCCGGGACCCTTCGCGGGGCTACACCTTC.

A note on this clonotype: This beta chain is a stray read from a library made for alpha chains; its abundance is not meaningful. V is TRBV30 and J is TRBJ2-5; D unclear. Germline loops: CDR1 GTSNPN, CDR2 SVGIG (reference sequence). Trimming stripped 0 bases from V and 5 bases from J, with 4 bases between. CDR3 length: 11 amino acids. The CDR3 DNA reads as TGTGCCTGGAGTGTACGGGAGACCCAGTACTTC. Translated: CAWSVRETQYF.

This clonotype has just a few counts. This beta chain is an unintended read in a library built for alpha chains; its size means little. The chain combines TRBV7-2 with TRBJ2-2; 7 bases align to TRBD1. The V segment lost 11 bases and the J segment 3 bases; nucleotides outside the gene matches: 9. Germline V gene lookup returns CDR1 SGHTA and CDR2 FQGNSA. CDR3 length: 14 residues. For the CDR3, the DNA is TGTGCCTCCCGACGGGACAGCTACACCGGGGAGCTGTTTTTT. Residues: CASRRDSYTGELFF.

There are many counts of this clonotype. This beta chain is an off-target read within a library intended for alpha chains, so its frequency means little. The rearrangement uses TRBV5-6 and TRBJ2-3; TRBD1 matches at 9 bases. Per the germline V gene, CDR1 is SGHDT and CDR2 is YYEEEE. V lost 6 bases and J lost 5; bases outside the gene matches: 10. CDR3 length equals 15 residues. The DNA for the CDR3 is TGTGCCAGCACCCCCGGACAGGGGCAAAGAGATACGCAGTATTTT. This codes for CASTPGQGQRDTQYF. The full variable domain, with the rest looked up from reference TRBV5-6 and TRBJ2-3, is DAGVTQSPTHLIKTRGQQVTLRCSPKSGHDTVSWYQQALGQGPQFIFQYYEEEERQRGNFPDRFSGHQFPNYSSELNVNALLLGDSALYLCASTPGQGQRDTQYFGPGTRLTVL.

This clonotype was recorded many times. This beta chain appears as a stray read in a library generated for alpha chains; its size is not informative. The J gene is TRBJ2-1, the V gene TRBV20-1; 7 bases match TRBD1. From germline, CDR1 is DFQATT and CDR2 SNEGSKA (reference sequence). V lost 0 bases and J lost 6; bases outside the gene matches: 8. The CDR3 has 15 residues. CDR3 sequence (DNA): TGCAGTGCTAGAGATCACAGGGGCACGGGCAATGAGCAGTTCTTC. Encoded protein: CSARDHRGTGNEQFF.

This clonotype is medium-sized in the sample. In a library made to pick up alpha chains, this beta chain is a stray read with a size that means little. CDR3 in amino acids: CASSQDRIGNTEAFF. Written as DNA, the CDR3 is TGTGCCAGCAGCCAAGACAGGATCGGGAACACTGAAGCTTTCTTT. V is TRBV3-1 and J is TRBJ1-1; D ambiguous. Germline V gene sequence: CDR1 LGHDT, CDR2 YNNKEL (reference sequence). V was pared by 0 bases and J by 1 base, with 9 bases between. This CDR3 is built from 15 residues.

By frequency in the sample, this clonotype is medium-sized. This beta chain is a stray sequence in a library constructed for alpha chains; its clone size is not meaningful. The chain combines TRBV4-3 with TRBJ2-3; perhaps TRBD2 as D (6 bases). V dropped 0 bases and J dropped 5 bases, with 12 bases sitting between them. The CDR3 extends over 15 amino acids. Germline CDR1 and CDR2: LGHNA and YSLEER. The CDR3 loop is CASSQEGLPGDTQYF. CDR3 in DNA: TGCGCCAGCAGCCAAGAGGGACTCCCGGGAGATACGCAGTATTTT.

This clonotype was found many times. This beta chain is a stray read from a library made for alpha chains; its abundance is not meaningful. V is TRBV4-1 and J is TRBJ2-7; no definite D call. The CDR3 has 14 amino acids. Germline V gene lookup returns CDR1 MGHRA and CDR2 YSYEKL. V dropped 4 bases and J dropped 1 base, with 11 bases sitting between them. The CDR3 sequence is CASSRLGASYEQYF. For the CDR3, the DNA is TGCGCCAGCAGCCGCCTTGGCGCGTCCTACGAGCAGTACTTC.

This clonotype was observed at least ten times. In a library made to pick up alpha chains, this beta chain is a stray read with a size that means little. This sequence joins TRBV6-2 or TRBV6-3 and TRBJ2-5; D is unclear. CDR3 length equals 11 residues. Between the trimmed V and J ends, which lost 2 bases and 9 bases, there was a span of 7 bases. CDR1 and CDR2 from the germline V gene are MNHEY and SVGEGT. This chain's CDR3 is CASSYGIAQYF. CDR3 in DNA: TGTGCCAGCAGTTACGGAATAGCCCAGTACTTC.